This TCR beta chain was identified during a study of blood T cell repertoires in COVID-19. About the research overall: The origin of the acute and convalescent COVID-19 samples was the United States, Italy and Spain. T cells, B-cell-depleted T cells, or PBMCs provided the cDNA or gDNA that served as material.

CDR1 and CDR2 from the germline V gene are SEHNR and FQNEAQ (reference sequence). The CDR3 totals 15 residues. Trimming shortened V by 6 bases and J by 0 bases, and 12 bases separated the two germline ends. Original data processing: Quantification of nucleated cells was approximated via reference gene primer amplification. Clones were sequenced by immunoSEQ multiplex PCR, and TCRdb holds only the in-frame ones, with some missing. That table supplies the V and J calls and clone size; D and trimming were determined from the DNA. The table lists about 71,000 clones, around 84% of them singletons. The specimen was peripheral blood. This sequence originates from a man aged 50 or older with active COVID-19. The V call is TRBV7-9, the J call TRBJ2-1, with a weak D call TRBD1 (6 bases). This CDR3 reads CASRRGQSSYNEQFF. CDR3 DNA sequence: TGTGCCAGCAGACGAGGACAGAGCTCCTACAATGAGCAGTTCTTC.